This section outlines one T cell receptor beta chain sequence together with its context. Sequenced by immunoSEQ multiplex PCR; TCRdb stores in-frame clones only, minus some. This table has about 280,000 clones, 88% appearing once. CDR3 length equals 17 residues. Losses at the gene ends were 5 bases for V and 7 bases for J; bases not matched to a gene: 14. Germline CDR1 and CDR2: MDHEN and SYDVKM. The data derive from a study of blood T cell repertoires in COVID-19. Study at large: Both acute and convalescent COVID-19 samples were obtained from the United States, Italy and Spain. T cells, B-cell-depleted T cells, or PBMCs supplied cDNA or gDNA.

Residents of about 25 US areas, aged about 18 to 95 years, made up the participants. The TCR was taken from a woman in her twenties or thirties who had recovered from COVID-19. What was sequenced was PBMCs or T cells enriched from blood (not recorded which). This rearrangement joins TRBV28 to TRBJ1-6; 7 bases fit TRBD1. In nucleotides, the CDR3 is TGTGCCAGCAGTAGAACCGACAGGGTTAGGTGGAATTCACCCCTCCACTTT. Translating gives CASSRTDRVRWNSPLHF.